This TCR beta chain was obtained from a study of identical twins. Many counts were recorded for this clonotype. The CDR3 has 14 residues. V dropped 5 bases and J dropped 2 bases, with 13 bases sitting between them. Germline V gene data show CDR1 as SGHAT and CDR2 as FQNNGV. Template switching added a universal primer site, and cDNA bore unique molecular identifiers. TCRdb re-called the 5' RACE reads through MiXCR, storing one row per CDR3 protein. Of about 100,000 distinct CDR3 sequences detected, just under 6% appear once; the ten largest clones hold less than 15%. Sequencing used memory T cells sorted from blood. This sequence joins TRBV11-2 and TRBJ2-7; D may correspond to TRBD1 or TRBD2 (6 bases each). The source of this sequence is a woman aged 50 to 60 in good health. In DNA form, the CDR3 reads TGTGCCAGCAGCCGAGGGGGGCAGACCTACGAGCAGTACGTC. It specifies CASSRGGQTYEQYV.